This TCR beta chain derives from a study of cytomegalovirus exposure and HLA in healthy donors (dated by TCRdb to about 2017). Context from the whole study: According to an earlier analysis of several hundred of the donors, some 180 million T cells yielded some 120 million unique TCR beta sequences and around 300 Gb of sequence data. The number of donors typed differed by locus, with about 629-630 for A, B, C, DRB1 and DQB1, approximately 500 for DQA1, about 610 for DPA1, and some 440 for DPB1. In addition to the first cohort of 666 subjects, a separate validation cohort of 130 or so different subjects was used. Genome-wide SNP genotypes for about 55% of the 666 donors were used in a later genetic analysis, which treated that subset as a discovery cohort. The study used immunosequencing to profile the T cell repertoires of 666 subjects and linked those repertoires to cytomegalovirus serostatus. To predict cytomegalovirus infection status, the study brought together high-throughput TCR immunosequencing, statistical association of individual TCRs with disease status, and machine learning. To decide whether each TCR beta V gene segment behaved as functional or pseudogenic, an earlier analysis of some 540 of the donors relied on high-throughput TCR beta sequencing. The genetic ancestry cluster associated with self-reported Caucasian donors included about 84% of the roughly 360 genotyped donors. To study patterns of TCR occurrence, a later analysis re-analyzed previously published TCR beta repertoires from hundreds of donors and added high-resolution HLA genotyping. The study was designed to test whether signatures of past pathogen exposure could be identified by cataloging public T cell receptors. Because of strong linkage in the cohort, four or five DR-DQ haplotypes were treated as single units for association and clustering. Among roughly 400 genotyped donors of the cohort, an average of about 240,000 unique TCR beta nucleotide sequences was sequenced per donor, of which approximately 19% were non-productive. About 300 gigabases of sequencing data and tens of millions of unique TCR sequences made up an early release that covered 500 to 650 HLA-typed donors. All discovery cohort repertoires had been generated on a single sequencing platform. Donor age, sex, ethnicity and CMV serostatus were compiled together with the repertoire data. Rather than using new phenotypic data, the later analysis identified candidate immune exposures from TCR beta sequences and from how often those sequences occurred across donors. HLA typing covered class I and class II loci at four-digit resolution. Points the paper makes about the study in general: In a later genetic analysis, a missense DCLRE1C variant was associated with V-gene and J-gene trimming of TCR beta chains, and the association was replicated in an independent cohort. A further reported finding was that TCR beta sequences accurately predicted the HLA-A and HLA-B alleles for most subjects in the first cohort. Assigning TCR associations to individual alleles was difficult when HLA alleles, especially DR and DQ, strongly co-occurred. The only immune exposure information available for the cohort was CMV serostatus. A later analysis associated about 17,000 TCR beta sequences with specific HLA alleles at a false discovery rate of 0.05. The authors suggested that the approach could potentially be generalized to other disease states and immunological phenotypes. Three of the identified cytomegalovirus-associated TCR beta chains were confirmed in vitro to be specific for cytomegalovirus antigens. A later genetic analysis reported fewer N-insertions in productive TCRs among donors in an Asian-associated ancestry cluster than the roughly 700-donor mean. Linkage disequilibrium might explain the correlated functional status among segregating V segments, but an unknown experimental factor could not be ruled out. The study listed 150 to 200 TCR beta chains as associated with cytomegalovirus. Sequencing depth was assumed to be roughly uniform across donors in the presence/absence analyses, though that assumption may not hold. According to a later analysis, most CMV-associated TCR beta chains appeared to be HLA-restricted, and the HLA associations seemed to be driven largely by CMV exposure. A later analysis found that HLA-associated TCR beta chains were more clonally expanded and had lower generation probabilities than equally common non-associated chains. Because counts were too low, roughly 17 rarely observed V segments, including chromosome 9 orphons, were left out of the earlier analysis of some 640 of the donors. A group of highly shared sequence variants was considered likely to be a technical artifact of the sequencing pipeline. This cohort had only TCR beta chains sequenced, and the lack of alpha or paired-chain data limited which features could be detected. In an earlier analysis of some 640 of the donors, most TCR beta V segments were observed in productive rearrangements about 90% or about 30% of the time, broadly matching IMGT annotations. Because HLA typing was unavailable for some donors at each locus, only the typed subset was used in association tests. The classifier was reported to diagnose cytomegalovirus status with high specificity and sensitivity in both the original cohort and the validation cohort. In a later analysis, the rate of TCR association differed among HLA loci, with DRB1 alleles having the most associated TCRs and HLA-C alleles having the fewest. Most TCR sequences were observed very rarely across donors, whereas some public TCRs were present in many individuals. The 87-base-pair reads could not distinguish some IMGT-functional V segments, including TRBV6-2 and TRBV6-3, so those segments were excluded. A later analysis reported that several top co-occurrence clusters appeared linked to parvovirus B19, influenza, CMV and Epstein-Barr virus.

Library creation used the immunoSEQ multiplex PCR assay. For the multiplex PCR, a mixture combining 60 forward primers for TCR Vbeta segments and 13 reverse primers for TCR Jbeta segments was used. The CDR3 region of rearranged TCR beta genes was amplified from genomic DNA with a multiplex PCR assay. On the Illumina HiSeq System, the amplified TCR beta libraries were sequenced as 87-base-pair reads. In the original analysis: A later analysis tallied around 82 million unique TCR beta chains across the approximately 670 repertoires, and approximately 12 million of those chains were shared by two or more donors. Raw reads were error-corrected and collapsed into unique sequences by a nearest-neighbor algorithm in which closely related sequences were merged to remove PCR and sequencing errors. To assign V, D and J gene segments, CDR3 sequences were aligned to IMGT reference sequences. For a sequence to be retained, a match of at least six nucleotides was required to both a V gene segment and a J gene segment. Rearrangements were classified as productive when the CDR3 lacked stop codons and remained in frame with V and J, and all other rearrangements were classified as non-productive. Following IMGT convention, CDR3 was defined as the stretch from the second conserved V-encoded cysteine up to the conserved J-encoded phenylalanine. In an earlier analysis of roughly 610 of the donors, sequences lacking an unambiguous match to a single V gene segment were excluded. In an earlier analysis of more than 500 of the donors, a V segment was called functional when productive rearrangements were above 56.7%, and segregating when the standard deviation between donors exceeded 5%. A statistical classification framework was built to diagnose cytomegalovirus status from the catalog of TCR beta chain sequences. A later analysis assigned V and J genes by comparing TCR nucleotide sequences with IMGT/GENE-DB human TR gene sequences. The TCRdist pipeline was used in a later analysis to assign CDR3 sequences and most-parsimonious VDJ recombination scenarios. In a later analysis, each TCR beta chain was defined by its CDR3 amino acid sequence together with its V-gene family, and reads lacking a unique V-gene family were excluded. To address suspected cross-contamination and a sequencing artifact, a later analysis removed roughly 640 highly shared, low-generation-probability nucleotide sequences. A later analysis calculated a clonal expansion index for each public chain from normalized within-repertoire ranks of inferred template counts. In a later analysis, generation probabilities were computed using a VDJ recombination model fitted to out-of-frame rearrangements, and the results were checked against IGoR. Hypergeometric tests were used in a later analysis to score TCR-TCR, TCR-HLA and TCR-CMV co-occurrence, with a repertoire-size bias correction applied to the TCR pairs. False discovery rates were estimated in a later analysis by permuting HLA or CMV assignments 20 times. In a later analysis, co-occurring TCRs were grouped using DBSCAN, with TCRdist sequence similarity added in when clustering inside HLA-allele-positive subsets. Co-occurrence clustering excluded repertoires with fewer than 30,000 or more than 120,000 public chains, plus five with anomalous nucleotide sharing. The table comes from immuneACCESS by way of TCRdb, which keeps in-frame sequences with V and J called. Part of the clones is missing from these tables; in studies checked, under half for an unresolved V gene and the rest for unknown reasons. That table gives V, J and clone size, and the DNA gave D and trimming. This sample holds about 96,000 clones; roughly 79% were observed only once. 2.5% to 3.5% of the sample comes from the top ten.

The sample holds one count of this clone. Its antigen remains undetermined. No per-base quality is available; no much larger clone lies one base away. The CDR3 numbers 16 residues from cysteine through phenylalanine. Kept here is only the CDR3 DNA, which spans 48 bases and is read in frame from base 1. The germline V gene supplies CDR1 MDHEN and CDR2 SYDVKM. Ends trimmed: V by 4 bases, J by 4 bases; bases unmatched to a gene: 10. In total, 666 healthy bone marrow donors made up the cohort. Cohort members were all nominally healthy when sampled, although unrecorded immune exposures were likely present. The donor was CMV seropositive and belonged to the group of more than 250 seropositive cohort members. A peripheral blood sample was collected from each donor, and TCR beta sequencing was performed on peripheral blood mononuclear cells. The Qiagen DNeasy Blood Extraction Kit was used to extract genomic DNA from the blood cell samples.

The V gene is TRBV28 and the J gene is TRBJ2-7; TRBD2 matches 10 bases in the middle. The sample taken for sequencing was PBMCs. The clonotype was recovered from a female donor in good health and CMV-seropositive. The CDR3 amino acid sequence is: CASSSKREGGSYEQYF. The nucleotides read TGTGCCAGCAGTTCCAAGCGGGAGGGCGGATCATACGAGCAGTACTTC.